The source of this T cell receptor (beta chain) is a study of early stage breast cancer tumors (TCRdb year 2017). About the investigation overall: Of the approximately 15 invasive breast tumors, some twelve were found to be estrogen receptor-positive, progesterone receptor-positive and HER2-negative. Of the roughly 12 ER+/PR+/HER2- tumors, eight were classified as invasive ductal carcinomas and four as invasive lobular carcinomas. On average, each sample had 9 to 10-fold read coverage. A total of some 2.6 million templates, representing some 1,000,000 unique clonotypes, were detected across all samples. The full study reports these points: Enriched TCRB sequences shared across patients were found to be mostly commonly generated sequences that were unlikely to play an important role in the tumor microenvironment. Repertoires from blood and normal breast were more alike than repertoires from blood and tumor, and in about 85% of the 16 patients, comparing each tissue with blood separated tumor from normal. Compared with adjacent normal breast tissue, tumors had roughly 2.7-fold higher T cell density and higher clonality. Sequencing bulk genomic DNA from unsorted cells could not capture chain pairing or functional markers like CD4, CD8 and FOXP3. Because the cohort was small, analysis by tumor subtype was not possible.

Every sample was amplified as two independent genomic DNA replicates, using about 0.46 ug for blood and roughly 1.6 ug for tumor or normal breast. Following the manufacturer's instructions, the ImmunoSeq Intro kit was used to carry out TCRB sequencing on genomic DNA. For absolute quantification, the roughly 32-cycle multiplex PCR included proprietary primers along with spike-in control sequences. Single-end 150-bp reads were used to sequence an 87-bp fragment covering the CDR3 and the flanking V and J genes. Each lane of an Illumina MiSeq running version 3.0 chemistry carried seven multiplexed samples, with two replicates apiece. The authors processed their data as follows. Raw data were processed with the vendor's proprietary pipeline, and both replicates were merged into a single result per sample. Productive rearrangements sharing the V-gene family, CDR3 amino acid sequence and J-gene segment were defined as clonotypes. Clonality was computed as 1 minus the normalized Shannon entropy (Pielou evenness) of TCRB abundances. T cell density was estimated by dividing total templates by the number of input cells inferred from the DNA input amount. Total repertoire diversity and clonality were estimated with Recon using default parameters. A clonotype counted as tumor-enriched if its abundance in tumor exceeded 0.1% and was at least 32-fold higher than its abundance in normal breast. TCRdb provides this immuneACCESS table in a form limited to in-frame rearrangements. Some clones are lacking; in checked studies, under half of them reflect an unresolved V gene, and why the rest are absent is not known. V and J calls and clone size are those listed in that table; D and trimming were worked out from the DNA. This sample gives around 13,000 clones in total; over 60% of them show up just once. Approximately 7.6% of the sample comes from the top ten.

Taken from roughly 1.8-3.8 cm away from the tumor, the adjacent normal breast tissue was rinsed with PBS and kept in prechilled RNAlater. Normal breast tissue often required about 85-320 mg of tissue for sufficient DNA because of high lipid content and low cell density. The study profiled bulk TCR beta-chain repertoires in matched peripheral blood, tumor and adjacent normal breast tissue taken from approximately 15 patients with early-stage breast cancer. The Qiagen AllPrep DNA/RNA Mini kit was used to extract genomic DNA. The germline V gene sets CDR1 to SGHRS and CDR2 to YFSETQ. The CDR3 runs 15 amino acids, cysteine and phenylalanine included. Just the 45-base CDR3 DNA is kept, in frame starting at base 1. Compared with germline, V lacks 0 bases and J lacks 1 base; bases without a gene match: 1. Regarding this clone: No cognate antigen has been identified for it. Base qualities are not recorded, but no much larger clone differs from it by a single base.

The sequenced sample consisted of normal breast tissue next to the tumor. Recombination joined TRBV5-1 with TRBJ2-5; TRBD2 matches 9 bases in the middle. The TCR originated in a person aged 45-65 years with breast cancer. The DNA reads as follows: TGCGCCAGCAGCTTGGGGGGACTAGCCCAAGAGACCCAGTACTTC. Translated, it reads CASSLGGLAQETQYF.